Listed here is a single T cell receptor (beta chain). As yet, its antigen is unknown. The record originates from a study of T cell responses to AZD1222 COVID-19 vaccine. Findings and limits, study-wide: AZD1222 recipients seropositive at baseline numbered only six. Without day 14 samples, only post-peak T cell repertoires were studied. Increases in Spike-specific TCR breadth and depth were seen after two AZD1222 doses. Of spike-specific TCRs, nearly half reportedly target regions left unmutated in variants.

The CDR3 contains 14 residues. Germline CDR1 MNHEY, CDR2 SMNVEV (reference sequence). Trimming removed 4 bases at V and 8 bases at J, with 14 bases between. Clones were read by immunoSEQ multiplex PCR, and TCRdb kept only the in-frame ones, dropping some. The table records 150,000 or so clones, around 93% of them present only once. This clonotype was obtained from an adult in good health. The genes are TRBV27 and TRBJ1-4, with a weak D call TRBD1 (5 bases). The material was peripheral blood, obtained on day 0 of AZD1222 vaccination. The CDR3 loop is CASSWSQGKEKLFF. The CDR3 DNA is TGTGCCAGCAGTTGGTCGCAGGGCAAAGAAAAACTGTTTTTT. Together with reference TRBV27 and TRBJ1-4, the CDR3 gives the full variable domain: EAQVTQNPRYLITVTGKKLTVTCSQNMNHEYMSWYRQDPGLGLRQIYYSMNVEVTDKGDVPEGYKVSRKEKRNFPLILESPSPNQTSLYFCASSWSQGKEKLFFGSGTQLSVL.